The 24 T cell receptor beta chains below all came from one sample that was sequenced in a study of Ad26.COV2.S vaccination and SARS-CoV-2 variants. Sequencing used immunoSEQ multiplex PCR; TCRdb keeps in-frame clones, though not all of them. The sample includes hundreds of thousands of clones, around 90% seen only once; the top ten take 3.5% to 4.5%. The sequencing here drew on peripheral blood, taken after recovery from COVID-19. These receptors came from a human donor who had recovered from COVID-19.

This clone was recorded only once. The rearrangement uses TRBV19 and TRBJ1-2; TRBD1 is a possible D gene (6 bases). The CDR3 contains 15 residues. Germline assignment: CDR1 LNHDA and CDR2 SQIVND (reference sequence). V was shortened by 6 bases and J by 2 bases, with 16 bases between the two germline ends. The DNA of the CDR3 is TGTGCCAGTAGGCTGGTTAACAGGGAAAACTATGGCTACACCTTC. As protein: CASRLVNRENYGYTF.

The chain couples TRBV6-5 to TRBJ1-1, with D perhaps matching TRBD1 (6 bases). The germline V gene has CDR1 MNHEY and CDR2 SVGAGI. Trimming removed 4 bases from V and 4 bases from J, with 13 bases in between. The CDR3 runs to 14 residues. The CDR3 DNA is TGTGCCAGCAGTTTTTCGACAGGACTCACTGAAGCTTTCTTT. Protein: CASSFSTGLTEAFF.

Concerning this clone: Other nucleotide sequences in the sample specify the same CDR3. The chain couples TRBV7-8 to TRBJ2-7; D is perhaps TRBD1 (7 bases). This CDR3 has 14 residues. CDR1 and CDR2 from the germline V gene are SGHVS and FQNEAQ. The V end was cut by 1 base, the J end by 3 bases, with 10 bases between. The DNA of the CDR3 is TGTGCCAGCAGCTTAGGGCAGGGGGGCTACGAGCAGTACTTC. It is translated as CASSLGQGGYEQYF.

The rearrangement joins TRBV10-3 to TRBJ2-7; 8 bases map to TRBD1. The CDR3 runs 16 residues. V was pared by 3 bases and J by 3 bases, with 10 bases of the junction left unmatched. Germline assignment: CDR1 ENHRY and CDR2 SYGVKD. The CDR3 DNA sequence: TGTGCCATCAGTGAAGGGCGGACAGGGATTAACTACGAGCAGTACTTC. Translating it yields CAISEGRTGINYEQYF.

The chain is built from TRBV2 and TRBJ2-2, with 10 bases aligning to TRBD1. Germline loops: CDR1 SNHLY, CDR2 FYNNEI. Trimming at V came to 9 bases and at J to 1 base, leaving 5 bases not matched to a gene. This CDR3 is built from 15 residues. The CDR3 nucleotides read TGTGCCAGGGGCAGGGACAGGGGGAACACCGGGGAGCTGTTTTTT. This encodes CARGRDRGNTGELFF. The whole variable domain, filled in from reference TRBV2 and TRBJ2-2, reads EPEVTQTPSHQVTQMGQEVILRCVPISNHLYFYWYRQILGQKVEFLVSFYNNEISEKSEIFDDQFSVERPDGSNFTLKIRSTKLEDSAMYFCARGRDRGNTGELFFGEGSRLTVL.

This chain connects TRBV7-8 to TRBJ2-1; D not resolved. In germline, CDR1 is SGHVS, CDR2 FQNEAQ. There are 13 residues in the CDR3. Trimming pared 3 bases from V and 5 bases from J, leaving 8 bases between. The CDR3 here is CASSFRVNNEQFF. CDR3 DNA sequence: TGTGCCAGCAGCTTCCGGGTGAACAATGAGCAGTTCTTC.

This rearrangement joins TRBV5-1 to TRBJ1-1; no definite D call. Germline assignment: CDR1 SGHRS and CDR2 YFSETQ. The V end lost 0 bases, the J end lost 5 bases, and 14 bases lay between the germline ends. The CDR3 is 15 residues long. The DNA for the CDR3 is TGCGCCAGCAGCTTGGAGCCGGCCCCAAGTACTGAAGCTTTCTTT. It specifies CASSLEPAPSTEAFF.

This clone has more than one count but fewer than ten. The chain couples TRBV2 to TRBJ1-1; TRBD1 agrees at 8 bases. The CDR3 totals 14 residues. With 7 bases clipped from V and 2 bases from J, the junction kept 6 bases outside the gene matches. Germline CDR1 and CDR2: SNHLY and FYNNEI. The CDR3 DNA reads as TGTGCCAGCACCGACAGGGGAATCAACACTGAAGCTTTCTTT. Encoded protein: CASTDRGINTEAFF.

This clone is a singleton in its sample. The chain links TRBV9 to TRBJ2-2, with a tentative D call TRBD2 (5 bases). The V end lost 3 bases, the J end lost 2 bases, and 8 bases lay between the germline ends. Germline assignment: CDR1 SGDLS and CDR2 YYNGEE. The CDR3 length is 14 residues. CDR3 residues: CASSGGYNTGELFF. CDR3 nucleotide sequence: TGTGCCAGCAGCGGAGGGTATAACACCGGGGAGCTGTTTTTT.

The J gene is TRBJ1-2, the V gene TRBV2, with D tentatively TRBD1 (5 bases). This CDR3 contains 13 residues. Germline V gene lookup returns CDR1 SNHLY and CDR2 FYNNEI. V lost 8 bases and J 0 bases, leaving 10 bases between the germline ends. The DNA for the CDR3 is TGTGCCAGCTCCCAGACAGCTAACTATGGCTACACCTTC. It is translated as CASSQTANYGYTF.

This chain uses TRBV5-1 with TRBJ1-3; D perhaps matches TRBD1 (6 bases). CDR1 and CDR2 from the germline V gene are SGHRS and YFSETQ. V gave up 0 bases and J gave up 4 bases, with 11 bases separating them. The CDR3 is 15 amino acids. The CDR3 is CASSLEGGSGNTIYF. The CDR3 DNA reads TGCGCCAGCAGCTTGGAGGGGGGTTCAGGAAACACCATATATTTT.

J is TRBJ2-3 and V is TRBV7-2; D gene uncertain. Germline V gene sequence: CDR1 SGHTA, CDR2 FQGNSA. V was cut by 5 bases and J by 1 base, with 16 bases left in between. This CDR3 has 16 amino acids. The CDR3 protein is CASSHPSGFRTDTQYF. The CDR3 DNA is TGTGCCAGCAGCCACCCTTCCGGGTTCCGCACAGATACGCAGTATTTT.

This clone occurred once. The chain has TRBV10-1 and TRBJ1-4; D call uncertain. CDR1 is WNHNN and CDR2 is SYGVQD in the germline V gene (reference sequence). V dropped 6 bases and J dropped 6 bases, with 14 bases sitting between them. CDR3 size: 14 residues. The CDR3 is CASSKDGSDEKLFF. For the CDR3, the DNA is TGCGCCAGCAGCAAGGACGGATCGGATGAAAAACTGTTTTTT.

This chain connects TRBV3-1 (or the pseudogene TRBV3-2) to TRBJ1-5; no clear D. The germline V gene has CDR1 LGHDT and CDR2 YNNKEL (reference sequence). Between the trimmed V and J ends, which lost 4 bases and 3 bases, there was a span of 7 bases. The CDR3 has 13 residues. The DNA of the CDR3 is TGTGCCAGCAGCCCCCTTAACAATCAGCCCCAGCATTTT. Translation: CASSPLNNQPQHF.

J is TRBJ1-2 and V is TRBV9; D ambiguous. The CDR3 loop spans 13 amino acids. Trimming took off 3 bases at V and 8 bases at J, with 14 bases between the two ends. The germline V gene has CDR1 SGDLS and CDR2 YYNGEE. CDR3 DNA sequence: TGTGCCAGCAGCGCCCCCAGGAGCGGCGGCTACACCTTC. It yields the protein CASSAPRSGGYTF.

The chain is built from TRBV3-1 (or the pseudogene TRBV3-2) and TRBJ2-5, with TRBD2 matching 8 bases. From germline, CDR1 is LGHDT and CDR2 YNNKEL (reference sequence). The J segment lost 7 bases and the V segment lost 3 bases, leaving 10 bases of the junction unmatched. This CDR3 has 15 residues. This CDR3 is CASSQVSGGHRTQYF. The CDR3 region has the DNA TGTGCCAGCAGCCAGGTGAGCGGGGGCCATCGGACCCAGTACTTC.

The chain uses TRBV27 and TRBJ2-1; 7 nucleotides align to TRBD2. V shed 6 bases, J shed 8 bases, and the junction held 7 bases outside the gene matches. In germline, CDR1 is MNHEY, CDR2 SMNVEV (reference sequence). The CDR3 consists of 13 residues. The CDR3 DNA follows: TGTGCCAGCAGCATGGGGGGGTGGGATGAGCAGTTCTTC. Amino acid sequence: CASSMGGWDEQFF.

The chain uses TRBV29-1 and TRBJ1-2; D call uncertain. CDR1 and CDR2 from the germline V gene are SQVTM and ANQGSEA. V shed 7 bases and J shed 3 bases, with 15 bases lying between them. The CDR3 is 13 residues long. This CDR3 reads CSGTGGSDYGYTF. The CDR3, as DNA: TGCAGCGGAACGGGTGGTAGCGACTATGGCTACACCTTC.

This clone was detected a few times. The chain uses TRBV19 and TRBJ2-3; possibly TRBD1 or TRBD2 for D (5 bases each). In germline, CDR1 is LNHDA, CDR2 SQIVND (reference sequence). CDR3 length: 14 amino acids. Deletions cut 3 bases from V and 0 bases from J, with 7 bases between. CDR3: CASSIWGSTDTQYF. Here the CDR3 DNA reads TGTGCCAGTAGTATTTGGGGGAGCACAGATACGCAGTATTTT.

The genes are TRBV5-5 and TRBJ2-7; D perhaps matches TRBD1 (5 bases). The CDR3 runs 15 residues. CDR1 and CDR2 (germline): SGHKS, YYEKEE (reference sequence). The V end lost 4 bases, the J end lost 4 bases, and 18 bases lay between the germline ends. The CDR3: CASSLIRAPGYEQYF. As DNA, the CDR3 is TGTGCCAGCAGCCTTATCAGAGCTCCAGGGTACGAGCAGTACTTC.

V gene TRBV6-5 combines with J gene TRBJ1-2, with D possibly being TRBD1 (5 bases). The CDR3 contains 12 residues. Looked up from germline, CDR1 is MNHEY and CDR2 is SVGAGI. V gave up 7 bases and J gave up 4 bases, with 10 bases separating them. The CDR3 DNA follows: TGTGCCAGCATGAGGAGGGGCTATGGCTACACCTTC. It yields the protein CASMRRGYGYTF.

The chain links TRBV19 to TRBJ1-5; D call uncertain. The CDR3 is made up of 18 amino acids. From germline, CDR1 is LNHDA and CDR2 SQIVND (reference sequence). Trimming removed 4 bases from V and 0 bases from J, with 19 bases in between. CDR3 protein: CASSTPGNPGDSNQPQHF. DNA of the CDR3: TGTGCCAGTAGTACACCCGGGAACCCTGGGGATAGCAATCAGCCCCAGCATTTT. The full variable domain, in which reference TRBV19 and TRBJ1-5 provide the parts outside the CDR3, is DGGITQSPKYLFRKEGQNVTLSCEQNLNHDAMYWYRQDPGQGLRLIYYSQIVNDFQKGDIAEGYSVSREKKESFPLTVTSAQKNPTAFYLCASSTPGNPGDSNQPQHFGDGTRLSIL.

This chain links TRBV9 with TRBJ2-3; maybe TRBD1 (6 bases). Germline V gene sequence: CDR1 SGDLS, CDR2 YYNGEE. The CDR3 totals 16 residues. Trimming left V 1 base short and J 4 bases short, with 16 bases between. The CDR3: CASSVLTGSGADTQYF. CDR3 DNA sequence: TGTGCCAGCAGCGTACTTACAGGGTCTGGCGCAGATACGCAGTATTTT.

This clone was observed a few times. The genes are TRBV6-5 and TRBJ1-6; D call uncertain. With 4 bases removed from V and 7 bases from J, the gap between germline ends came to 14 bases. The CDR3 consists of 15 residues. Germline V gene data show CDR1 as MNHEY and CDR2 as SVGAGI. CDR3 nucleotide sequence: TGTGCCAGCAGTTCCTCGGACGGACGGAATTCACCCCTCCACTTT. This encodes CASSSSDGRNSPLHF.